This T cell receptor (beta chain) was profiled in a study of blood T cell repertoires in COVID-19. The wider study: Whether acute or convalescent, the COVID-19 samples came from the United States, Italy and Spain. PBMCs, B-cell-depleted T cells, or T cells were the source of the cDNA or gDNA that made up the material.

In the study's own analysis: Amplification of reference gene primers provided the estimated nucleated cell counts. The repertoire was sequenced with immunoSEQ multiplex PCR; TCRdb's copy has only in-frame clones and lacks some. D and trimming come from the DNA, and the V and J calls and clone size come from that table. This table holds roughly 140,000 clones, about four fifths found once. The CDR3 sequence is 15 residues long. Germline CDR1 is LGHNA and CDR2 is YNFKEQ. J lost 2 bases, V lost 0 bases, and 2 bases had no gene match. Sequenced sample: peripheral blood. The chain carries TRBV4-2 and TRBJ2-7; 9 positions match TRBD2. This receptor was obtained from a human donor in a cohort sampled during active COVID-19. The CDR3 nucleotides are TGTGCCAGCAGCCAAGATGCGGGAGGGCCCTACGAGCAGTACTTC. Translated: CASSQDAGGPYEQYF.